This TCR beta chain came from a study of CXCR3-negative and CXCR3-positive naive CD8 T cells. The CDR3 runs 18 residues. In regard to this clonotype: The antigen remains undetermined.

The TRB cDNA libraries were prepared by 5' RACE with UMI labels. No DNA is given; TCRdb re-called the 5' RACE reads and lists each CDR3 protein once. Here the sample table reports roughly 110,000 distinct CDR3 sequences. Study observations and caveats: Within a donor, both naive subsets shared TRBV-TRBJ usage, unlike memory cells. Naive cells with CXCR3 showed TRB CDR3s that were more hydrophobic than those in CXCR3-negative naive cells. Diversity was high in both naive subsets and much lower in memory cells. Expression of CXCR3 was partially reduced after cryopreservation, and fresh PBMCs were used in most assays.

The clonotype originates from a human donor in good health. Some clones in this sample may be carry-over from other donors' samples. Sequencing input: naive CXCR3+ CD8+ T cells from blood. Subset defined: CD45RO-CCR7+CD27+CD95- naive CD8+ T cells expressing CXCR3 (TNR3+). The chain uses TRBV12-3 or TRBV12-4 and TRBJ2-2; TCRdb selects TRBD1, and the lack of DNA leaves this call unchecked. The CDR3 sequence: CASSAGPGVDPNTGELFF.